These 3 T cell receptor beta chains came from one sample sequenced in a study of cytomegalovirus exposure and HLA in healthy donors. Primers: 60 Vbeta forward and 13 Jbeta reverse. Measured with immunoSEQ multiplex PCR; TCRdb has only the in-frame clones, and not every one. The sample includes approximately 120,000 clones, around 78% seen only once; the top ten take approximately 3.9%. Input material: PBMCs. All receptors derive from a man aged 35-49 years in good health and CMV-seronegative.

CDR3 DNA: TGCGCCAGCAGCCCCGACATCAACTATGGCTACACCTTC. Amino acids: CASSPDINYGYTF. V is TRBV5-1 and J is TRBJ1-2; no clear D. The V end lost 4 bases, the J end lost 2 bases, and 9 bases lay between the germline ends. CDR1 SGHRS and CDR2 YFSETQ come from the germline V gene. CDR3 size: 13 residues.

The chain couples TRBV6-5 to TRBJ1-5, with D possibly matching TRBD1 (5 bases). The CDR3 covers 15 residues. From germline, CDR1 is MNHEY and CDR2 SVGAGI. V lost 8 bases and J 3 bases, leaving 17 bases between the germline ends. Here the CDR3 reads CASATGAQNNQPQHF. The CDR3, as DNA: TGTGCCAGCGCCACAGGCGCCCAAAACAATCAGCCCCAGCATTTT.

Comments on this clone: This specimen includes other DNA sequences encoding the same CDR3. This rearrangement joins TRBV7-2 to TRBJ1-5; D remains ambiguous. Trimming left V 2 bases short and J 3 bases short, with 11 bases between. Germline assignment: CDR1 SGHTA and CDR2 FQGNSA. This CDR3 has 15 amino acids. CDR3 nucleotide sequence: TGTGCCAGCAGCTTATCGCGGGGTTCCAATCAGCCCCAGCATTTT. As protein: CASSLSRGSNQPQHF. Variable domain in full (rest from reference TRBV7-2 and TRBJ1-5): GAGVSQSPSNKVTEKGKDVELRCDPISGHTALYWYRQSLGQGLEFLIYFQGNSAPDKSGLPSDRFSAERTGGSVSTLTIQRTQQEDSAVYLCASSLSRGSNQPQHFGDGTRLSIL.